The rows below give T cell receptor beta chains drawn from one sample of a study of cytomegalovirus exposure and HLA in healthy donors. Clones were sequenced by immunoSEQ multiplex PCR, and TCRdb holds only the in-frame ones, with some missing. The sample has about 160,000 clones, 80% seen once. Sequenced sample: PBMCs. These receptors were taken from a man between 18 and 29 years old in good health and CMV-seropositive. Both conserved end residues are part of each CDR3. The D gene is left open where the match is weak. For some rows the clone size is stated as once, few or many, or as a class when expanded; others skip it.

v_gene,j_gene,d_gene,abundance,CDR3aa,CDR3nt
TRBV7-9,TRBJ1-1,-,-,CASSFLETVGTEAFF,TGTGCCAGCAGCTTCCTTGAGACAGTGGGGACTGAAGCTTTCTTT
TRBV11-2,TRBJ2-2,-,-,CASSLEEGTGELFF,TGTGCCAGCAGCTTAGAGGAGGGGACCGGGGAGCTGTTTTTT
TRBV5-1,TRBJ2-7,TRBD2,-,CASSLISGEVSAEQYF,TGCGCCAGCAGCCTTATTAGCGGGGAGGTCTCTGCCGAGCAGTACTTC
TRBV29-1,TRBJ2-1,-,-,CSVVERGRYNEQFF,TGCAGCGTTGTAGAAAGGGGCCGGTACAATGAGCAGTTCTTC
TRBV29-1,TRBJ1-2,TRBD1,few,CSVEEWTGIYGYTF,TGCAGCGTTGAAGAATGGACAGGGATCTATGGCTACACCTTC
TRBV19,TRBJ2-1,TRBD2,-,CASHPGREGLIVVYNEQFF,TGTGCCAGTCACCCGGGGCGGGAGGGCCTTATCGTAGTCTACAATGAGCAGTTCTTC
TRBV19,TRBJ1-1,-,-,CASRTAQSMNTEAFF,TGTGCCAGTAGGACAGCCCAAAGCATGAACACTGAAGCTTTCTTT
TRBV18,TRBJ2-1,-,-,CASSPQTPRVPYNEQFF,TGTGCCAGCTCACCACAGACCCCGCGGGTTCCCTACAATGAGCAGTTCTTC
TRBV2,TRBJ2-5,-,-,CASSRGGWETQYF,TGTGCCAGCAGCAGGGGAGGGTGGGAGACCCAGTACTTC
TRBV5-1,TRBJ2-3,TRBD1,-,CASTAGTGGYTDTQYF,TGCGCCAGCACCGCCGGGACAGGGGGATACACAGATACGCAGTATTTT
TRBV13,TRBJ1-6,-,-,CASSLSESPLHF,TGTGCCAGCAGCTTATCCGAGTCACCCCTCCACTTT
TRBV7-8,TRBJ1-6,-,-,CASSFGRRTPSPLHF,TGTGCCAGCAGCTTCGGCAGGCGCACCCCTTCACCCCTCCACTTT
TRBV30,TRBJ2-2,-,-,CAWSPGNTGELFF,TGTGCCTGGAGTCCAGGGAACACCGGGGAGCTGTTTTTT
TRBV29-1,TRBJ1-5,TRBD1,-,CSVGDRGHQPQHF,TGCAGCGTCGGGGACAGGGGCCATCAGCCCCAGCATTTT
TRBV5-1,TRBJ2-7,TRBD2,-,CASSRSAGGYEQYF,TGCGCCAGCAGCCGATCAGCGGGGGGGTACGAGCAGTACTTC
TRBV10-3,TRBJ2-1,TRBD2,few,CAISTLAGGHEQFF,TGTGCCATCAGTACCCTAGCGGGGGGGCATGAGCAGTTCTTC
TRBV12-5,TRBJ1-5,TRBD1,-,CASRTGRNNQPQHF,TGTGCTAGCCGGACAGGGAGAAACAATCAGCCCCAGCATTTT
TRBV27,TRBJ2-1,-,-,CASSLYSGYNEQFF,TGTGCCAGCAGTTTATACAGCGGCTACAATGAGCAGTTCTTC
TRBV2,TRBJ1-5,TRBD1,-,CASRVGQGVYQPQHF,TGTGCCAGCAGGGTGGGACAGGGGGTTTATCAGCCCCAGCATTTT
TRBV2,TRBJ2-1,TRBD1,-,CASSDPGGNEQFF,TGTGCCAGCAGTGACCCAGGGGGAAATGAGCAGTTCTTC
TRBV7-8,TRBJ2-5,TRBD2,-,CASSLMSGVTQETQYF,TGTGCCAGCAGCTTAATGAGCGGGGTGACCCAAGAGACCCAGTACTTC
TRBV30,TRBJ2-2,-,-,CAWTRGLTNTGELFF,TGTGCCTGGACCAGGGGACTAACGAACACCGGGGAGCTGTTTTTT
TRBV18,TRBJ2-7,-,many,CASSPAGTPGYEQYF,TGTGCCAGCTCACCAGCCGGGACACCAGGTTACGAGCAGTACTTC
TRBV18,TRBJ2-3,-,-,CASSPRAGSTDTQYF,TGTGCCAGCTCACCACGTGCCGGGAGCACAGATACGCAGTATTTT
TRBV18,TRBJ1-1,-,-,CASSLAEGNTEAFF,TGTGCCAGCTCACTAGCGGAGGGGAACACTGAAGCTTTCTTT
TRBV5-4,TRBJ2-3,-,-,CASSPRGSTDTQYF,TGTGCCAGCAGCCCCCGGGGAAGTACAGATACGCAGTATTTT
TRBV9,TRBJ2-1,TRBD2,-,CASSVIGLAISDEQFF,TGTGCCAGCAGCGTAATAGGACTAGCGATTTCGGATGAGCAGTTCTTC
TRBV13,TRBJ2-1,TRBD1,once,CASSLEGQGAYNEQFF,TGTGCCAGCAGCTTAGAGGGACAGGGGGCCTACAATGAGCAGTTCTTC
TRBV6-5,TRBJ2-2,-,-,CASTERRPGTGELFF,TGTGCCAGCACCGAGAGGCGGCCGGGTACCGGGGAGCTGTTTTTT
TRBV4-3,TRBJ2-7,-,-,CASSQDSQAIYEQYF,TGCGCCAGCAGCCAAGATTCCCAGGCTATCTACGAGCAGTACTTC
TRBV5-4,TRBJ1-2,-,-,CASSLQEPPNYGYTF,TGTGCCAGCAGCTTACAGGAGCCACCTAACTATGGCTACACCTTC
TRBV13,TRBJ2-1,-,once,CASSLGGGGYNEQFF,TGTGCCAGCAGCTTAGGAGGGGGTGGTTACAATGAGCAGTTCTTC
TRBV27,TRBJ2-7,-,-,CASSLHANSYEQYF,TGTGCCAGCAGTTTACACGCGAACTCCTACGAGCAGTACTTC
TRBV19,TRBJ1-1,TRBD1,-,CASSSQGAGEAFF,TGTGCCAGTAGTTCTCAGGGGGCGGGTGAAGCTTTCTTT
TRBV19,TRBJ1-3,TRBD1,-,CASSTLRQGSSGNTIYF,TGTGCCAGTAGTACTCTCAGACAGGGGAGCTCTGGAAACACCATATATTTT
TRBV14,TRBJ2-3,TRBD2,once,CASSHRTSSADTQYF,TGTGCCAGCAGCCACAGGACTAGCTCGGCAGATACGCAGTATTTT
TRBV4-1,TRBJ2-3,-,-,CASSQVSSGSTDTQYF,TGCGCCAGCAGCCAAGTGTCCAGCGGGAGCACAGATACGCAGTATTTT
TRBV18,TRBJ1-1,-,once,CASSPSGQNEAFF,TGTGCCAGCTCACCTTCCGGACAAAATGAAGCTTTCTTT
TRBV5-4,TRBJ2-5,-,-,CASSLAWAGFETQYF,TGTGCCAGCAGCTTGGCCTGGGCAGGTTTCGAGACCCAGTACTTC
TRBV5-5,TRBJ2-3,TRBD2,-,CASRTSGVLGTQYF,TGTGCCAGCAGGACTAGCGGGGTCCTGGGTACGCAGTATTTT
TRBV9,TRBJ2-3,TRBD2,-,CASSPDRIAGGRGDTQYF,TGTGCCAGCAGCCCGGACCGAATAGCGGGAGGAAGAGGAGATACGCAGTATTTT
TRBV2,TRBJ1-2,TRBD1,-,CASRDSGTGAYGYTF,TGTGCCAGCAGGGATTCCGGGACAGGGGCTTATGGCTACACCTTC
TRBV4-3,TRBJ2-3,-,-,CASSQAIGGADTQYF,TGCGCCAGCAGCCAGGCTATAGGGGGGGCAGATACGCAGTATTTT
TRBV5-6,TRBJ2-3,-,-,CASSWDMDTQYF,TGTGCCAGCAGCTGGGACATGGATACGCAGTATTTT
TRBV9,TRBJ2-3,-,few,CASGPGELFSTDTQYF,TGTGCCAGCGGGCCCGGGGAACTCTTTAGCACAGATACGCAGTATTTT
TRBV5-1,TRBJ2-5,-,-,CASSYTGETQYF,TGCGCCAGCAGCTACACGGGAGAGACCCAGTACTTC
TRBV19,TRBJ2-5,-,-,CATRAGGDQETQYF,TGTGCCACCCGGGCGGGCGGGGATCAAGAGACCCAGTACTTC
TRBV29-1,TRBJ1-1,TRBD1,-,CSVLKAAGGTEAFF,TGCAGCGTTTTGAAGGCGGCAGGGGGTACTGAAGCTTTCTTT
TRBV9,TRBJ2-2,TRBD1,-,CASSEGQQTNTGELFF,TGTGCCAGCAGCGAGGGACAGCAGACGAACACCGGGGAGCTGTTTTTT
TRBV4-3,TRBJ1-2,-,-,CASSQDRVIGAGYTF,TGCGCCAGCAGCCAAGATCGAGTAATCGGAGCCGGCTACACCTTC
TRBV10-3,TRBJ1-1,TRBD1,-,CAISDKGQTNTEAFF,TGTGCCATCAGTGACAAGGGACAGACAAACACTGAAGCTTTCTTT